This record concerns one T cell receptor beta chain sequence. Original methodology: The assay estimated nucleated cells by amplifying reference gene primers. Generated by immunoSEQ multiplex PCR, the TCRdb table keeps only in-frame clones and is missing some. The V and J calls and clone size come from that table; D and trimming were worked out from the DNA. The profile covers around 200,000 clones, with 70% to 90% appearing a single time and about 3.3% taken by the ten largest. This sample is drawn from a study of blood T cell repertoires in COVID-19. For the study at large: There were acute and convalescent COVID-19 samples, and they came from the United States, Italy and Spain. Sample material is recorded as cDNA or gDNA derived from T cells, B-cell-depleted T cells, or PBMCs.

From germline, CDR1 is SEHNR and CDR2 FQNEAQ (reference sequence). The CDR3 contains 15 residues. Trimming removed 1 base from V and 2 bases from J, with 9 bases in between. The TCR sequence derives from a man aged 55 to 70 with acute or convalescent COVID-19. This chain uses TRBV7-9 with TRBJ2-1, with TRBD1 as a possible D gene (6 bases). Sequencing was done on a sample of peripheral blood. The CDR3 reads CASSLEQGTYNEQFF. For the CDR3, the DNA is TGTGCCAGCAGCTTAGAACAGGGTACCTACAATGAGCAGTTCTTC.